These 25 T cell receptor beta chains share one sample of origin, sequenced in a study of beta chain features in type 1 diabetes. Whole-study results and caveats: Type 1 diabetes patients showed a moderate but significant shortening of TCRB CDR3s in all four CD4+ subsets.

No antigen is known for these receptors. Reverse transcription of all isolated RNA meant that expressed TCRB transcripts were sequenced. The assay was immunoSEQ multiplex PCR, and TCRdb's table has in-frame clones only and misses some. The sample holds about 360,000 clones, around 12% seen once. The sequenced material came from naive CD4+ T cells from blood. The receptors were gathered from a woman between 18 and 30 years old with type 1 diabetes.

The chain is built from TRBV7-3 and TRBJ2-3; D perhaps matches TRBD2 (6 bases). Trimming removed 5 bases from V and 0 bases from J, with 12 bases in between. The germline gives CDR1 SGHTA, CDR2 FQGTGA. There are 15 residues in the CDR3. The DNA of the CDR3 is TGTGCCAGCAGCCCCCAGGGACTTAGCACAGATACGCAGTATTTT. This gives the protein CASSPQGLSTDTQYF.

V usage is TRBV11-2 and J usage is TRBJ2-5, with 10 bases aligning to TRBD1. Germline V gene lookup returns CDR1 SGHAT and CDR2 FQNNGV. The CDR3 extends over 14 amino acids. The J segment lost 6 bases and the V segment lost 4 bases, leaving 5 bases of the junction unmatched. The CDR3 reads CASSSTGGGKTQYF. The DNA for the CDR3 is TGTGCCAGCAGCTCGACAGGGGGCGGAAAGACCCAGTACTTC.

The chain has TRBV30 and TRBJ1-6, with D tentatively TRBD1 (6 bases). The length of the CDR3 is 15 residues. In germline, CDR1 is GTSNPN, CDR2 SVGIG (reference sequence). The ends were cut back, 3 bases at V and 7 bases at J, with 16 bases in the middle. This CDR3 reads CAWRAWDTSNSPLHF. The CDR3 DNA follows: TGTGCCTGGAGAGCCTGGGACACCTCGAATTCACCCCTCCACTTT.

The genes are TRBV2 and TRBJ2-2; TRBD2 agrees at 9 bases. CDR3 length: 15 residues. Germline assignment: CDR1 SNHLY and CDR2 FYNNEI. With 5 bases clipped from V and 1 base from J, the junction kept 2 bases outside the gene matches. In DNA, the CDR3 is TGTGCCAGCAGTCTTAGCGGGGGGAACACCGGGGAGCTGTTTTTT. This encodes CASSLSGGNTGELFF. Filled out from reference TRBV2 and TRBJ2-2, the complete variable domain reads EPEVTQTPSHQVTQMGQEVILRCVPISNHLYFYWYRQILGQKVEFLVSFYNNEISEKSEIFDDQFSVERPDGSNFTLKIRSTKLEDSAMYFCASSLSGGNTGELFFGEGSRLTVL.

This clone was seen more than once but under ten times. The CDR3 loop reads CASGKPGQGNEQYF. Written as DNA, the CDR3 is TGCGCCAGCGGCAAGCCGGGACAGGGAAATGAGCAGTACTTC. This chain joins TRBV5-1 and TRBJ2-7; 9 nucleotides line up with TRBD1. Looked up from germline, CDR1 is SGHRS and CDR2 is YFSETQ. This CDR3 contains 14 residues. The V segment lost 7 bases and the J segment 7 bases; nucleotides outside the gene matches: 12. Filled out from reference TRBV5-1 and TRBJ2-7, the complete variable domain reads KAGVTQTPRYLIKTRGQQVTLSCSPISGHRSVSWYQQTPGQGLQFLFEYFSETQRNKGNFPGRFSGRQFSNSRSEMNVSTLELGDSALYLCASGKPGQGNEQYFGPGTRLTVT.

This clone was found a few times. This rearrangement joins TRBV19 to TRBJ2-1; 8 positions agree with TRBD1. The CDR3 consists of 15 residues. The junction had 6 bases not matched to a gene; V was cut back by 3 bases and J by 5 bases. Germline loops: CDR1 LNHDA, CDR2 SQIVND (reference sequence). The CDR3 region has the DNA TGTGCCAGTAGTATCATATCGACAGGGGACAATGAGCAGTTCTTC. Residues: CASSIISTGDNEQFF.

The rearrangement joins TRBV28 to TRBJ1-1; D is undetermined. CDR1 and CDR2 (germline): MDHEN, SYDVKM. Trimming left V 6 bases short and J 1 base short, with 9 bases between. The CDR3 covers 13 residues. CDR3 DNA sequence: TGTGCCAGCAGCGGAGTCCCGAACACTGAAGCTTTCTTT. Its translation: CASSGVPNTEAFF.

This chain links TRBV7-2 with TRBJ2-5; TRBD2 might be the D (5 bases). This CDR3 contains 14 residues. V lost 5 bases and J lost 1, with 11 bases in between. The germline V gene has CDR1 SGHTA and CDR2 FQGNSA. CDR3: CASSLQRIQETQYF. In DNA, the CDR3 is TGTGCCAGCAGCCTCCAGCGGATCCAAGAGACCCAGTACTTC. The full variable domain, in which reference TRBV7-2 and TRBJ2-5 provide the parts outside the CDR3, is GAGVSQSPSNKVTEKGKDVELRCDPISGHTALYWYRQSLGQGLEFLIYFQGNSAPDKSGLPSDRFSAERTGGSVSTLTIQRTQQEDSAVYLCASSLQRIQETQYFGPGTRLLVL.

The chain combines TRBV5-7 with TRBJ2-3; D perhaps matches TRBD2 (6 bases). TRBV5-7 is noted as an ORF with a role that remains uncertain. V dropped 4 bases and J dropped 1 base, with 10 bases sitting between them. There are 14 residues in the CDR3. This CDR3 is CASSLRDCTDTQYF. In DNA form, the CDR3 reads TGTGCCAGCAGCCTCAGGGACTGCACAGATACGCAGTATTTT.

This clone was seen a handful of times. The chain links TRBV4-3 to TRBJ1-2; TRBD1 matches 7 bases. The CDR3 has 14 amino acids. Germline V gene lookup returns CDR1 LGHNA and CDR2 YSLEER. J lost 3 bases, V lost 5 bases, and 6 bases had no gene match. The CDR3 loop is CASSSRDRDYGYTF. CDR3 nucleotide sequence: TGCGCCAGCAGCTCACGCGACAGGGACTATGGCTACACCTTC.

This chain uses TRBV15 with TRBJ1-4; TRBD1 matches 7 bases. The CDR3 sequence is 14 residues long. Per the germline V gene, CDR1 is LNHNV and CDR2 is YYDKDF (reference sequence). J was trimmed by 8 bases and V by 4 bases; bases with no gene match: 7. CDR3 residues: CATSMGQRVEKLFF. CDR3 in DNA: TGTGCCACCAGCATGGGACAGAGGGTCGAAAAACTGTTTTTT.

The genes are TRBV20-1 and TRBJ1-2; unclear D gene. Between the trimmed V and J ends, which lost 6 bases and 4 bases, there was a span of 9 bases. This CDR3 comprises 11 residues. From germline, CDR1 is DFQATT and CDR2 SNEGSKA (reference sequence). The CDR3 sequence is CSAGPSYGYTF. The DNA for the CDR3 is TGCAGTGCGGGCCCGAGCTATGGCTACACCTTC.

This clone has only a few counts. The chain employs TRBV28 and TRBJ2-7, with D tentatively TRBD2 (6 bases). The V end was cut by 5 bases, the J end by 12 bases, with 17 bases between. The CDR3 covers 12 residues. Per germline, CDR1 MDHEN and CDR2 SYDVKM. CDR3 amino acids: CASSPQVGGRYF. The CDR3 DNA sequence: TGTGCCAGCAGTCCCCAGGTGGGAGGAAGGTACTTC.

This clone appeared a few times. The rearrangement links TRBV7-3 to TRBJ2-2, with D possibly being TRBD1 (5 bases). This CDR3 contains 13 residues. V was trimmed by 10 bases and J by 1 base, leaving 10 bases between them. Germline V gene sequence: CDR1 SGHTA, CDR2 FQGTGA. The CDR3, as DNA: TGTGCCACCGCCGGACAGAACACCGGGGAGCTGTTTTTT. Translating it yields CATAGQNTGELFF.

Here the CDR3 DNA reads TGTGCCTGGAGGAGGCCTAGCGGGAACCAAGAGACCCAGTACTTC. Encoded protein: CAWRRPSGNQETQYF. The gene calls are TRBV30 and TRBJ2-5; TRBD2 matches 9 bases. The V segment lost 3 bases and the J segment 0 bases; nucleotides outside the gene matches: 5. Germline CDR1 and CDR2: GTSNPN and SVGIG (reference sequence). The length of the CDR3 is 15 residues.

In DNA, the CDR3 is TGTGCCAGCAGCTTGCCGGGACAGACAGGGGTGTACGAGCAGTACTTC. Encoded protein: CASSLPGQTGVYEQYF. The chain links TRBV5-5 to TRBJ2-7; 8 bases fit TRBD1. Germline trimming cut 1 base from V and 4 bases from J; bases unmatched to any gene: 10. Germline V gene sequence: CDR1 SGHKS, CDR2 YYEKEE (reference sequence). The CDR3 spans 16 residues. Drawing the rest from reference TRBV5-5 and TRBJ2-7, the complete variable domain is DAGVTQSPTHLIKTRGQQVTLRCSPISGHKSVSWYQQVLGQGPQFIFQYYEKEERGRGNFPDRFSARQFPNYSSELNVNALLLGDSALYLCASSLPGQTGVYEQYFGPGTRLTVT.

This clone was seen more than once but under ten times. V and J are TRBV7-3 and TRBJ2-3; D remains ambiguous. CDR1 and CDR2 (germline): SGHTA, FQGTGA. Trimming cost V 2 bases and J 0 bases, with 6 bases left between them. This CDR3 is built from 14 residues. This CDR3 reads CASSLGLSTDTQYF. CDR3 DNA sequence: TGTGCCAGCAGCTTAGGGCTCAGCACAGATACGCAGTATTTT.

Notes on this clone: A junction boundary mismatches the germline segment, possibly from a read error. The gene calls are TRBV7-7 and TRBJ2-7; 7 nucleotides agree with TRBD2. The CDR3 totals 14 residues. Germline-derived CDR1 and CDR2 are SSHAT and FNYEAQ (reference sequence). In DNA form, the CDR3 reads TGTGCTAGCAGCTTAGAGGGGAGGGCCGGAGAGCAGTACTTC. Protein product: CASSLEGRAGEQYF.

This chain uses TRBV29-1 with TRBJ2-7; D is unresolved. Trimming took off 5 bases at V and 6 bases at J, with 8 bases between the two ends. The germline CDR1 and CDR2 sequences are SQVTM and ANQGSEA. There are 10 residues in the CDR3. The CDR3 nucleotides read TGCAGCGTTAAACAGACCGAGCAGTACTTC. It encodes CSVKQTEQYF.

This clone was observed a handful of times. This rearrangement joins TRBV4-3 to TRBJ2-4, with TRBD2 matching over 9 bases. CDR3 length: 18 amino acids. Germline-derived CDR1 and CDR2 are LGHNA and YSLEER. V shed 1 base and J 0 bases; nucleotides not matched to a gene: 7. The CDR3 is CASSQVQRGEVAKNIQYF. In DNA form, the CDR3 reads TGCGCCAGCAGCCAAGTACAGCGGGGGGAAGTAGCCAAAAACATTCAGTACTTC.

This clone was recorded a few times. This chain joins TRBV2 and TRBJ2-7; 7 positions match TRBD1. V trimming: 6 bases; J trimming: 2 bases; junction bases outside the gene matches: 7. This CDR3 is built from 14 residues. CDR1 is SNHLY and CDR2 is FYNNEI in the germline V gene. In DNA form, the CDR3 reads TGTGCCAGCAGGGCGACAGGGAACCCCTACGAGCAGTACTTC. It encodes CASRATGNPYEQYF.

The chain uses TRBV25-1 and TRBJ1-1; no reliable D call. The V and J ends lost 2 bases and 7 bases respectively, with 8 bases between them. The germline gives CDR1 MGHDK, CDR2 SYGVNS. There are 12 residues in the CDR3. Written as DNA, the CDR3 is TGTGCCAGCAGTGAAATCTATGGTGAAGCTTTCTTT. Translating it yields CASSEIYGEAFF.

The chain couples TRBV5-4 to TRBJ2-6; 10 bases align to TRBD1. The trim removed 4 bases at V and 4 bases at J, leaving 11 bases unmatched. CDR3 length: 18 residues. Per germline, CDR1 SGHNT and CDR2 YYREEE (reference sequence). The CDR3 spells CASSTSTGTGAGANVLTF. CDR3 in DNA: TGTGCCAGCAGCACGTCAACCGGGACAGGGGCCGGGGCCAACGTCCTGACTTTC.

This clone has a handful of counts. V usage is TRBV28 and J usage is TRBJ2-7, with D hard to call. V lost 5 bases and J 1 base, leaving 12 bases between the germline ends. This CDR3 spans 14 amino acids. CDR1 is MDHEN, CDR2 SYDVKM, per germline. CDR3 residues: CASSPPAGSYEQYF. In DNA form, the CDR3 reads TGTGCCAGCAGTCCTCCTGCCGGTTCCTACGAGCAGTACTTC.

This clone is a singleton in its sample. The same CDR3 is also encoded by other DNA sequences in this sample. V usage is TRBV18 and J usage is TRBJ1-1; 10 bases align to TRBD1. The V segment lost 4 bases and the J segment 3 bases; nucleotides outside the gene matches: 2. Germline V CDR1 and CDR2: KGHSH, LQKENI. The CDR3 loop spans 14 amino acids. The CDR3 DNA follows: TGTGCCAGCTCACTCGGACAGGGGGACACTGAAGCTTTCTTT. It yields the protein CASSLGQGDTEAFF.